The 30 T cell receptor beta chains below come from one sample, sequenced in a study of blood T cell repertoires in COVID-19. Here immunoSEQ multiplex PCR was the method, and the copy in TCRdb shows in-frame clones only, minus some. The sample shows about 200,000 clones, 85% to 90% of them seen only once. The sample consisted of PBMCs or T cells enriched from blood (not recorded which). Source of these receptors: a woman aged 25 to 39 with acute COVID-19.

The chain uses TRBV9 and TRBJ2-2, with D maybe TRBD2 (5 bases). Trimming removed 3 bases at V and 6 bases at J, with 9 bases between. CDR3 length: 13 amino acids. The germline CDR1 and CDR2 sequences are SGDLS and YYNGEE. The CDR3 DNA reads TGTGCCAGCAGCGAGGTGGGAGCCGGGGAGCTGTTTTTT. This encodes CASSEVGAGELFF.

The chain combines TRBV9 with TRBJ2-1; a weak D match, TRBD1 (6 bases). Deletions cut 0 bases from V and 0 bases from J, with 22 bases between. This CDR3 comprises 20 residues. The germline V gene has CDR1 SGDLS and CDR2 YYNGEE. Written as DNA, the CDR3 is TGTGCCAGCAGCGTAGCCCTCCAACCAACAGGGTCCAGCTCCTACAATGAGCAGTTCTTC. Translation gives CASSVALQPTGSSSYNEQFF. The full variable domain, rest sourced from reference TRBV9 and TRBJ2-1, is DSGVTQTPKHLITATGQRVTLRCSPRSGDLSVYWYQQSLDQGLQFLIQYYNGEERAKGNILERFSAQQFPDLHSELNLSSLELGDSALYFCASSVALQPTGSSSYNEQFFGPGTRLTVL.

This chain joins TRBV11-1 and TRBJ2-7; 9 positions agree with TRBD1. The CDR3 spans 14 residues. CDR1 SGHAT and CDR2 FQDESV come from the germline V gene (reference sequence). Trimming cost V 1 base and J 4 bases; bases outside gene matches: 2. The CDR3 spells CASSLEGQGYEQYF. The CDR3 DNA sequence: TGTGCCAGCAGCTTAGAAGGACAGGGGTACGAGCAGTACTTC. The whole variable domain, filled in from reference TRBV11-1 and TRBJ2-7, reads EAEVAQSPRYKITEKSQAVAFWCDPISGHATLYWYRQILGQGPELLVQFQDESVVDDSQLPKDRFSAERLKGVDSTLKIQPAELGDSAMYLCASSLEGQGYEQYFGPGTRLTVT.

V usage is TRBV10-2 and J usage is TRBJ1-2, with a weak D call TRBD1 (5 bases). Germline-derived CDR1 and CDR2 are WSHSY and SAAADI. The CDR3 is 15 residues long. Trimming removed 1 base from V and 6 bases from J, with 15 bases in between. CDR3 DNA: TGCGCCAGCAGTGAGTTCGGGGGTTTTTTCCATGGCTACACCTTC. This gives the protein CASSEFGGFFHGYTF.

Concerning this clone itself: A clone one base away is much larger, so this may be a read error. The gene calls are TRBV7-9 and TRBJ2-7, with D possibly being TRBD1 (5 bases). Between the trimmed V and J ends, which lost 6 bases and 1 base, there was a span of 7 bases. The CDR3 is 12 amino acids. Germline-derived CDR1 and CDR2 are SEHNR and FQNEAQ (reference sequence). This chain's CDR3 is CASSDSSYEQYF. CDR3 bases: TGTGCCAGCAGTGACAGTTCCTACGAGCAGTACTTC.

The chain is built from TRBV5-4 and TRBJ2-7, with TRBD1 matching 11 bases. The J segment lost 4 bases and the V segment lost 4 bases, leaving 7 bases of the junction unmatched. The CDR3 loop spans 15 amino acids. CDR1 is SGHNT, CDR2 YYREEE, per germline (reference sequence). DNA for the CDR3: TGTGCCAGCAGCCCCCGGGACAGGGGGTTATACGAGCAGTACTTC. Protein sequence: CASSPRDRGLYEQYF. Filled out from reference TRBV5-4 and TRBJ2-7, the complete variable domain reads ETGVTQSPTHLIKTRGQQVTLRCSSQSGHNTVSWYQQALGQGPQFIFQYYREEENGRGNFPPRFSGLQFPNYSSELNVNALELDDSALYLCASSPRDRGLYEQYFGPGTRLTVT.

The chain combines TRBV5-6 with TRBJ1-4, with no clear D. Germline V gene lookup returns CDR1 SGHDT and CDR2 YYEEEE. The CDR3 spans 14 residues. Trimming cost V 4 bases and J 2 bases, with 9 bases left between them. The CDR3 DNA reads TGTGCCAGCAGCCCGACTCCCACTAATGAAAAACTGTTTTTT. Residues: CASSPTPTNEKLFF.

The chain recombines TRBV13 with TRBJ2-7; D not resolved. V dropped 5 bases and J dropped 5 bases, with 10 bases sitting between them. CDR1 PRHDT and CDR2 FYEKMQ come from the germline V gene (reference sequence). The CDR3 is 12 amino acids. CDR3 in amino acids: CASSHRYHEQYF. CDR3 coding DNA: TGTGCCAGCAGCCATCGGTACCACGAGCAGTACTTC.

The gene calls are TRBV7-2 and TRBJ1-2; D is uncertain. The CDR3 is 13 amino acids. V was pared by 1 base and J by 3 bases, with 6 bases between. Germline V gene sequence: CDR1 SGHTA, CDR2 FQGNSA. The DNA of the CDR3 is TGTGCCAGCAGCTTAGTCGGGGACTATGGCTACACCTTC. This gives the protein CASSLVGDYGYTF.

The rearrangement joins TRBV7-8 to TRBJ1-2, with a possible D match to TRBD1 (6 bases). Germline CDR1 reads SGHVS; CDR2 reads FQNEAQ. This CDR3 is built from 16 residues. V lost 4 bases to trimming and J lost 3 bases, with 18 bases between them. Here the CDR3 reads CASSSSGGARDYGYTF. CDR3 in DNA: TGTGCCAGCAGCTCAAGTGGGGGGGCGCGGGACTATGGCTACACCTTC.

The chain combines TRBV29-1 with TRBJ1-2; 7 bases align to TRBD1. Germline V gives CDR1 SQVTM, CDR2 ANQGSEA. The CDR3 contains 13 residues. Trimming cost V 7 bases and J 7 bases; bases outside gene matches: 12. CDR3 DNA: TGCAGCGAGAACGATCGGACAGGTTCTGGCTACACCTTC. This encodes CSENDRTGSGYTF.

The J gene is TRBJ2-4, the V gene TRBV27; 8 positions match TRBD1. The CDR3 contains 16 residues. The V gene end was trimmed by 5 bases and the J gene end by 6 bases; junction bases not matched to a gene: 12. From germline, CDR1 is MNHEY and CDR2 SMNVEV (reference sequence). The CDR3 DNA follows: TGTGCCAGCAGTCCCATTAACAGGGGGATTATAAACATTCAGTACTTC. This sequence encodes CASSPINRGIINIQYF.

V usage is TRBV10-3 and J usage is TRBJ1-5, with D unclear. The CDR3 is 13 residues long. The germline V gene has CDR1 ENHRY and CDR2 SYGVKD. The V end was cut by 3 bases, the J end by 1 base, with 4 bases between. The CDR3, as DNA: TGTGCCATCAGTGAAGCAAGCAATCAGCCCCAGCATTTT. Amino acids: CAISEASNQPQHF.

This chain uses TRBV15 with TRBJ1-2; 7 bases fit TRBD1. The CDR3 is 16 amino acids. The V segment lost 0 bases and the J segment 5 bases; nucleotides outside the gene matches: 9. Germline V gives CDR1 LNHNV, CDR2 YYDKDF (reference sequence). CDR3 DNA: TGTGCCACCAGCAGAGATATGGGGACAGCTACTTATGGCTACACCTTC. Protein product: CATSRDMGTATYGYTF.

This CDR3 reads CASRIWGGGLETQYF. CDR3 nucleotides: TGTGCCAGCAGAATTTGGGGGGGCGGTTTGGAGACCCAGTACTTC. This sequence joins TRBV5-6 and TRBJ2-5; D may be TRBD2 (7 bases). The CDR3 contains 15 residues. The germline V and J ends were trimmed by 5 bases and 5 bases, with 19 bases remaining between them. CDR1 SGHDT and CDR2 YYEEEE come from the germline V gene.

This clone was found a few times. The chain employs TRBV27 and TRBJ1-2, with TRBD1 identical over 7 bases. The CDR3 runs 17 residues. Trimming removed 6 bases from V and 5 bases from J; junction bases left unmatched: 18. Germline V gives CDR1 MNHEY, CDR2 SMNVEV (reference sequence). The CDR3 region is CASRGDRVLEWGYGYTF. In DNA, the CDR3 is TGTGCCAGCAGGGGAGACAGGGTACTCGAGTGGGGGTATGGCTACACCTTC.

The chain combines TRBV14 with TRBJ1-1; possible D gene TRBD1, 5 bases. The length of the CDR3 is 13 residues. Germline loops: CDR1 SGHDN, CDR2 FVKESK. Trimming shortened V by 0 bases and J by 7 bases, and 9 bases separated the two germline ends. This chain's CDR3 is CASSQELGLEAFF. CDR3 bases: TGTGCCAGCAGCCAAGAATTGGGGCTTGAAGCTTTCTTT.

In DNA form, the CDR3 reads TGTGCCAGCAGCTTCGGACAGGAGAATGAAAAACTGTTTTTT. It translates to CASSFGQENEKLFF. V is TRBV7-9 and J is TRBJ1-4; TRBD1 matches 7 bases. Trimming took 3 bases from V and 5 from J; bases not matched to a gene: 3. CDR1 is SEHNR, CDR2 FQNEAQ, per germline (reference sequence). CDR3 length equals 14 residues.

The V and J genes are TRBV2 and TRBJ1-1; D unclear. The CDR3 length is 15 residues. With 2 bases removed from V and 0 bases from J, the gap between germline ends came to 10 bases. From germline, CDR1 is SNHLY and CDR2 FYNNEI. In nucleotides, the CDR3 is TGTGCCAGCAGTGAATTTCGTCAGATGAACACTGAAGCTTTCTTT. It translates to CASSEFRQMNTEAFF.

The CDR3 reads CASSLATTGFGNTIYF. The CDR3 region has the DNA TGCGCCAGCAGCTTGGCCACCACCGGGTTTGGAAACACCATATATTTT. The V and J genes are TRBV5-1 and TRBJ1-3; D is undetermined. The CDR3 loop spans 16 amino acids. Germline CDR1 and CDR2: SGHRS and YFSETQ. Deletions cut 0 bases from V and 3 bases from J, with 13 bases between.

The J gene is TRBJ2-3, the V gene TRBV18, with TRBD2 matching 8 bases. Trimming took 6 bases from V and 2 from J; bases not matched to a gene: 10. The CDR3 covers 16 residues. Per germline, CDR1 KGHSH and CDR2 LQKENI. The DNA for the CDR3 is TGTGCCAGCTCCCAAGTAGCGGGGACCCCCACAGATACGCAGTATTTT. Protein: CASSQVAGTPTDTQYF.

The chain uses TRBV29-1 and TRBJ2-1, with TRBD2 identical over 12 bases. There are 14 residues in the CDR3. Per the germline V gene, CDR1 is SQVTM and CDR2 is ANQGSEA. J gave up 7 bases and V 6 bases, and 7 bases lay outside the gene matches. CDR3 residues: CSVLLAGGLNEQFF. CDR3 nucleotides: TGCAGCGTCCTACTAGCGGGGGGATTAAATGAGCAGTTCTTC.

J is TRBJ1-3 and V is TRBV6-1; D is unclear. Germline-derived CDR1 and CDR2 are MNHNS and SASEGT. The CDR3 has 15 residues. V lost 2 bases to trimming and J lost 4 bases, with 12 bases between them. The CDR3 bases are TGTGCCAGCAGTGAATTTCGAGTGTGGGGAAACACCATATATTTT. This translates into CASSEFRVWGNTIYF.

The chain carries TRBV24-1 and TRBJ2-1, with 11 bases lining up with TRBD2. The CDR3 consists of 16 residues. V dropped 5 bases and J dropped 7; count of bases not matched to a gene: 9. Germline V gives CDR1 KGHDR, CDR2 SFDVKD. CDR3 nucleotide sequence: TGTGCCACCAGTGGGGTTAGCGGGGGGGCCAGGAATGAGCAGTTCTTC. As protein: CATSGVSGGARNEQFF.

The chain couples TRBV18 to TRBJ2-3; 10 bases are a match to TRBD2. Germline values: CDR1 KGHSH, CDR2 LQKENI. The V gene end was trimmed by 5 bases and the J gene end by 2 bases; junction bases not matched to a gene: 4. CDR3 length: 15 amino acids. The CDR3 nucleotides are TGTGCCAGCTCAAGTCTAGCGGGGGTCACAGATACGCAGTATTTT. It codes for CASSSLAGVTDTQYF.

This chain connects TRBV6-5 to TRBJ1-2; perhaps TRBD1 as D (5 bases). Trimming took 6 bases from V and 1 from J, leaving 9 bases between them. This CDR3 is built from 13 residues. CDR1 MNHEY and CDR2 SVGAGI come from the germline V gene. The CDR3 sequence is CASRPRDNYGYTF. CDR3 bases: TGTGCCAGCAGACCCAGGGATAACTATGGCTACACCTTC.

This clone came up a few times. V and J are TRBV27 and TRBJ1-5; D remains ambiguous. V lost 4 bases, J lost 2 bases, and 12 bases lay in between. Germline lookup yields CDR1 MNHEY and CDR2 SMNVEV (reference sequence). The CDR3 runs 15 residues. The CDR3 protein is CASSWSRAGNQPQHF. Written as DNA, the CDR3 is TGTGCCAGCAGTTGGAGCCGAGCAGGCAATCAGCCCCAGCATTTT.

This clone was detected once. The chain is built from TRBV15 and TRBJ1-1; 8 bases agree with TRBD1. CDR1 and CDR2 from the germline V gene are LNHNV and YYDKDF (reference sequence). This CDR3 region has 14 residues. Unmatched junction bases numbered 6, after V lost 5 bases and J lost 4 bases. The CDR3: CATSPRTGITEAFF. As DNA, the CDR3 is TGTGCCACCAGCCCACGGACAGGGATCACTGAAGCTTTCTTT.

The V gene is TRBV19, the J gene TRBJ1-1; 7 bases map to TRBD1. The CDR3 covers 15 residues. Germline trimming cut 3 bases from V and 4 bases from J; bases unmatched to any gene: 8. The V gene's germline CDR1 is LNHDA and CDR2 SQIVND (reference sequence). The CDR3 is CASSMSPPGGTEAFF. The CDR3 DNA reads as TGTGCCAGTAGTATGTCCCCGCCAGGGGGCACTGAAGCTTTCTTT. The full variable domain, rest sourced from reference TRBV19 and TRBJ1-1, is DGGITQSPKYLFRKEGQNVTLSCEQNLNHDAMYWYRQDPGQGLRLIYYSQIVNDFQKGDIAEGYSVSREKKESFPLTVTSAQKNPTAFYLCASSMSPPGGTEAFFGQGTRLTVV.

This chain uses TRBV11-2 with TRBJ1-2; D call uncertain. Germline V lookup: CDR1 SGHAT, CDR2 FQNNGV. The CDR3 has 13 residues. Between the trimmed V and J ends, which lost 5 bases and 0 bases, there was a span of 7 bases. CDR3 coding DNA: TGTGCCAGCAGCACTCGTGCTAACTATGGCTACACCTTC. Encoded protein: CASSTRANYGYTF.